This TCR beta chain was identified in a study of blood T cell repertoires in COVID-19. On the study more broadly: The United States, Italy and Spain were the sources of the acute and convalescent COVID-19 samples. The analysed material was cDNA or gDNA that came from T cells, B-cell-depleted T cells, or PBMCs.

Original processing methods: Reference gene primer amplification gave nucleated cell count estimates. TCRdb keeps only in-frame clones here, not all; method: immunoSEQ multiplex PCR. V and J calls and clone size are copied from that table; D and trimming were computed from the DNA. The sample includes roughly 70,000 clones, roughly 80% of them seen just once. Trimming left V 4 bases short and J 2 bases short, with 15 bases between. This CDR3 is built from 16 residues. Per germline, CDR1 MDHEN and CDR2 SYDVKM. This clonotype was sampled from a man in his 60s with acute or convalescent COVID-19. Sequenced sample: peripheral blood. This chain joins TRBV28 and TRBJ2-1; D gene uncertain. The CDR3 spells CASSSLVKSPYNEQFF. The CDR3 DNA sequence: TGTGCCAGCAGTTCTTTGGTCAAGAGCCCCTACAATGAGCAGTTCTTC.